These 13 T cell receptor beta chains came from one sample sequenced in a study of blood T cells in healthy people across ages. It was with a sample-barcoded 5' primer and a J-beta primer mix that a second PCR of roughly 6 to 12 cycles was run. TCRdb re-called the 5' RACE reads through MiXCR, storing one row per CDR3 protein. The data show hundreds of thousands of distinct CDR3 sequences, roughly 30% seen once. The material sequenced was blood. The receptor set was obtained from a woman of 80 years or more in good health.

This clonotype was counted only a few times. The V call is TRBV7-2, the J call TRBJ1-2; a possible D gene is TRBD1 (6 bases). V lost 5 bases and J 3 bases, leaving 19 bases between the germline ends. The CDR3 has 16 residues. CDR1 is SGHTA and CDR2 is FQGNSA in the germline V gene. Written as DNA, the CDR3 is TGTGCCAGCAGCCCGCTGGGGTTAGGGGGTGACTATGGCTACACCTTC. Translation gives CASSPLGLGGDYGYTF. The full variable domain, in which reference TRBV7-2 and TRBJ1-2 provide the parts outside the CDR3, is GAGVSQSPSNKVTEKGKDVELRCDPISGHTALYWYRQSLGQGLEFLIYFQGNSAPDKSGLPSDRFSAERTGGSVSTLTIQRTQQEDSAVYLCASSPLGLGGDYGYTFGSGTRLTVV.

This clonotype has at least ten counts. V gene TRBV6-6 combines with J gene TRBJ1-2; D ambiguous. Trimming took off 6 bases at V and 0 bases at J, with 5 bases between the two ends. Per the germline V gene, CDR1 is MNHNY and CDR2 is SVGAGI (reference sequence). The CDR3 has 12 amino acids. The CDR3: CASSPANYGYTF. The DNA of the CDR3 is TGTGCCAGCAGCCCAGCTAACTATGGCTACACCTTC.

Of note for this clonotype: One end of the junction does not line up with germline, which may come from a read error. The CDR3 loop reads CSATDRANTGAFF. In DNA, the CDR3 is TGCAGTGCTACAGACAGGGCCAACACTGGAGCTTTCTTT. The chain joins TRBV20-1 to TRBJ1-1; 7 nucleotides line up with TRBD1. From germline, CDR1 is DFQATT and CDR2 SNEGSKA (reference sequence). The CDR3 length is 13 residues.

V and J are TRBV19 and TRBJ1-5, with D unresolved. Germline V CDR1 and CDR2: LNHDA, SQIVND (reference sequence). Trimming pared 3 bases from V and 6 bases from J, leaving 12 bases between. CDR3 length: 14 residues. Here the CDR3 DNA reads TGTGCCAGTAGTATCTCGAGGGAGGCTCAGCCCCAGCATTTT. Translated, it gives CASSISREAQPQHF. Full variable domain (outside the CDR3, taken from reference TRBV19 and TRBJ1-5): DGGITQSPKYLFRKEGQNVTLSCEQNLNHDAMYWYRQDPGQGLRLIYYSQIVNDFQKGDIAEGYSVSREKKESFPLTVTSAQKNPTAFYLCASSISREAQPQHFGDGTRLSIL.

This clonotype was observed many times. The gene calls are TRBV12-3 or TRBV12-4 and TRBJ2-3, with D uncertain. Trimming took 2 bases from V and 2 from J, leaving 5 bases between them. This CDR3 has 13 residues. The CDR3 sequence is CASSLPATDTQYF. CDR3 nucleotides: TGTGCCAGCAGTTTACCAGCCACAGATACGCAGTATTTT.

This clonotype was seen only a few times. A read error may be the cause here, since a much bigger clone is one base away. V gene TRBV20-1 combines with J gene TRBJ2-3, with no clear D. The CDR3 consists of 13 residues. In germline, CDR1 is DFQATT, CDR2 SNEGSKA (reference sequence). CDR3 bases: TGCGGTGCTGTAAATGAGGTAGCAGATACGCAGTATTTT. It codes for CGAVNEVADTQYF.

The chain joins TRBV29-1 to TRBJ2-7; 9 bases are shared with TRBD1. CDR3 length: 13 amino acids. The junction had 6 bases not matched to a gene; V was cut back by 3 bases and J by 6 bases. CDR1 and CDR2 from the germline V gene are SQVTM and ANQGSEA. The CDR3 bases are TGCAGCGTTGACGTGGGACAGGGAACCGAGCAGTACTTC. Amino acids: CSVDVGQGTEQYF.

This clonotype was detected many times. The rearrangement joins TRBV6-1 to TRBJ1-5; D remains ambiguous. The CDR3 loop spans 18 amino acids. Trimming cost V 6 bases and J 0 bases, with 21 bases left between them. The V gene's germline CDR1 is MNHNS and CDR2 SASEGT. CDR3 DNA sequence: TGTGCCAGCAGAACCGTACAGAATCCAAGATATAGCAATCAGCCCCAGCATTTT. Amino acid sequence: CASRTVQNPRYSNQPQHF.

This clonotype showed up many times. The chain couples TRBV20-1 to TRBJ2-1; D possibly corresponds to TRBD2 (7 bases). CDR1 DFQATT and CDR2 SNEGSKA come from the germline V gene (reference sequence). The CDR3 is made up of 14 amino acids. Trimming took 3 bases from V and 0 from J, leaving 9 bases between them. CDR3 amino acids: CSASGGLSYNEQFF. In DNA form, the CDR3 reads TGCAGTGCTAGCGGGGGGCTCTCCTACAATGAGCAGTTCTTC.

This clonotype has only one observation. The rearrangement joins TRBV30 to TRBJ2-7; 7 bases are shared with TRBD1. V dropped 0 bases and J dropped 2; count of bases not matched to a gene: 10. This CDR3 spans 16 amino acids. Germline V gives CDR1 GTSNPN, CDR2 SVGIG (reference sequence). CDR3 sequence: CAWSVPRTGITYEQYF. The CDR3 DNA follows: TGTGCCTGGAGTGTCCCCCGGACAGGCATAACCTACGAGCAGTACTTC.

The table lists this clonotype with many counts. The chain recombines TRBV6-6 with TRBJ2-3, with D perhaps TRBD1 (5 bases). The germline CDR1 and CDR2 sequences are MNHNY and SVGAGI (reference sequence). Deletions cut 4 bases from V and 5 bases from J, with 13 bases between. The CDR3 runs to 14 residues. The CDR3 nucleotides read TGTGCCAGCAGTTTGGCCGCAGGGTTAGATACGCAGTATTTT. Protein: CASSLAAGLDTQYF.

This chain connects TRBV30 to TRBJ2-5; D ambiguous. The CDR3 runs 13 residues. V was trimmed by 0 bases and J by 5 bases, leaving 10 bases between them. Per the germline V gene, CDR1 is GTSNPN and CDR2 is SVGIG (reference sequence). The CDR3 sequence is CAWSVPPRETQYF. The CDR3 region has the DNA TGTGCCTGGAGTGTCCCTCCCCGCGAGACCCAGTACTTC.

The genes are TRBV6-4 and TRBJ2-5; no definite D call. The J call is in doubt because the DNA end fits TRBJ2-7 better. The V gene's germline CDR1 is MRHNA and CDR2 SNTAGT. The CDR3 is made up of 13 amino acids. The DNA for the CDR3 is TGTGCCAGCCGCCCGGAAGGTGTCTACGAGCAGTACTTC. Translation: CASRPEGVYEQYF.